The source of this T cell receptor beta chain is a study of blood T cell repertoires in COVID-19. Overall study context: PBMCs, B-cell-depleted T cells, or T cells provided the cDNA or gDNA that made up the material.

The CDR3 has 14 residues. Per germline, CDR1 KGHDR and CDR2 SFDVKD. The V end lost 2 bases, the J end lost 0 bases, and 6 bases lay between the germline ends. In the authors' methods: The authors estimated nucleated cell counts from reference gene primer amplification. Some clones are missing from TCRdb's copy, which holds only in-frame ones; the method was immunoSEQ multiplex PCR. That table supplies the V and J calls and clone size; D and trimming were determined from the DNA. The sample lists 250,000 or so clones, roughly 89% occurring once. The chain employs TRBV24-1 and TRBJ2-5, with D unresolved. Sequenced material: peripheral blood. The sequence was collected from a woman aged 35 to 49 who had recovered from COVID-19. The CDR3 loop is CATSDSPYQETQYF. The CDR3 DNA is TGTGCCACCAGTGATTCCCCGTACCAAGAGACCCAGTACTTC.